This TCR beta chain was recovered during a study of blood T cells in healthy people across ages. This clonotype occurred a few times. Germline values: CDR1 MNHEY, CDR2 SMNVEV (reference sequence). V dropped 2 bases and J dropped 11 bases, with 18 bases sitting between them. The CDR3 covers 14 residues. Primed by a sample-barcoded 5' primer and a J-beta primer mix, a second PCR proceeded for about 7 to 12 cycles. A minimum of 3 million CDR3-containing paired-end reads was obtained for each sample. TCRdb analysed the 5' RACE reads with MiXCR anew, one entry per CDR3 protein. Among hundreds of thousands of distinct CDR3 sequences listed, 20% to 25% were seen once. A minimum of 6 micrograms of total RNA was extracted per sample. These data were also filed under a second study, of T cells of mothers and their children. That publication notes: Material was donated by three healthy Caucasian mothers and their six children. There were over 8.5 million TCR beta CDR3 reads from each mother and a few million from each child.

The source material was blood. V usage is TRBV27 and J usage is TRBJ2-5; perhaps TRBD2 as D (6 bases). This receptor was identified in a boy aged 5-17 years in good health. CDR3 nucleotide sequence: TGTGCCAGCAGTTTACAGGGTCGATTTCGGGAGCAGTACTTC. As protein: CASSLQGRFREQYF.